Listed below are T cell receptor beta chains from one sample, sequenced in a study of T cell responses to AZD1222 COVID-19 vaccine. Only in-frame clones appear in the TCRdb table, and some are missing; sequencing was by immunoSEQ multiplex PCR. Of around 140,000 clones in the sample, over 90% were seen once. Here the sequenced sample was peripheral blood, taken on day 0 of AZD1222 vaccination. These receptor sequences come from an adult in good health. Each CDR3 is given with its conserved first and last residue. A D gene is named only where the DNA matches it firmly. Size is omitted from some rows. Given values are once, few, many or a class for expanded clones.

J gene,clone size,D gene,V gene,CDR3 DNA,CDR3 protein
TRBJ1-4,.,.,TRBV4-2,TGTGCCAGCAGCCAGGGGTTAAAACTGTTTTTT,CASSQGLKLFF
TRBJ2-7,once,TRBD1,TRBV9,TGTGCCAGCAGCCCCCGTCCCGGGACAGGGGGTGGATCCTACGAGCAGTACTTC,CASSPRPGTGGGSYEQYF
TRBJ2-3,.,TRBD2,TRBV6-8,TGTGCCAGCAGTTACCCAAACAGGACTAGCGGGAGTATAACAGATACGCAGTATTTT,CASSYPNRTSGSITDTQYF
TRBJ1-3,.,.,TRBV4-1,TGCGCCAGCAGCCAAGACAGGGAAGCTGGAAACACCATATATTTT,CASSQDREAGNTIYF
TRBJ2-5,.,TRBD2,TRBV9,TGTGCCAGCAGCGACCCCTCTAGCGGGAGTCCAGGAGAGACCCAGTACTTC,CASSDPSSGSPGETQYF
TRBJ2-5,.,.,TRBV21-1,TGTGCCAGCAGCGTAAGGGCGGAAGAAGAGACCCAGTACTTC,CASSVRAEEETQYF
TRBJ2-7,.,TRBD1,TRBV3-1/TRBV3-2,TGTGCCAGCAGCCAGCTAAGGACAGGGGGATCCTACGAGCAGTACTTC,CASSQLRTGGSYEQYF
TRBJ2-2,.,TRBD2,TRBV7-8,TGTGCCAGCAGCTTAGCTAGCGGGGTGGTGTCGTCCGGGGAGCTGTTTTTT,CASSLASGVVSSGELFF
TRBJ2-5,.,.,TRBV5-1,TGCGCCAGCAGATTAGCAGGGCAAGAGACCCAGTACTTC,CASRLAGQETQYF
TRBJ1-1,.,.,TRBV7-9,TGTGCCAGCAGCTTAGCGTCAGGGCCTGAAGCTTTCTTT,CASSLASGPEAFF
TRBJ1-2,.,.,TRBV18,TGTGCCAGCTCACCACCGTCTGTCAACCACTATGGCTACACCTTC,CASSPPSVNHYGYTF
TRBJ2-1,.,.,TRBV11-1,TGTGCCAGCAGCTTGGGCAGAAACAATGAGCAGTTCTTC,CASSLGRNNEQFF
TRBJ1-1,.,.,TRBV5-1,TGCGCCAGCAGCTTGGCAGGGTTTACTGAAGCTTTCTTT,CASSLAGFTEAFF
TRBJ2-1,.,.,TRBV5-4,TGTGCCAGCAGCTTGGGAGGGGGGCTCCACAATGAGCAGTTCTTC,CASSLGGGLHNEQFF
TRBJ1-2,.,.,TRBV5-1,TGCGCCAGCAGCTTGGCGGGCCCGGGCTATGGCTACACCTTC,CASSLAGPGYGYTF
TRBJ2-2,.,.,TRBV19,TGTGCCAGTAGTCTCAGGGCCGGGGAGCTGTTTTTT,CASSLRAGELFF
TRBJ1-3,.,.,TRBV19,TGTGCCAGTAGGGACAGAAGCTCTGGAAACACCATATATTTT,CASRDRSSGNTIYF
TRBJ2-2,.,TRBD2,TRBV10-3,TGTGCCATCAGTGGCCGGGGGGGGACCGGGGAGCTGTTTTTT,CAISGRGGTGELFF
TRBJ1-6,.,.,TRBV5-4,TGTGCCAGCAGCTTGGCAGGGCCCAATTCACCCCTCCACTTT,CASSLAGPNSPLHF
TRBJ2-1,.,.,TRBV7-2,TGTGCCAGCAGCTTAGAGGGCGGAGGGGGCCGAAATGAGCAGTTCTTC,CASSLEGGGGRNEQFF
TRBJ2-7,once,.,TRBV5-1,TGCGCCAGCAGCTCACAGACAGCCATAAACGAGCAGTACTTC,CASSSQTAINEQYF
TRBJ1-5,.,.,TRBV18,TGTGCCAGCTCACCAGGGGGGTTGTGGCCCCAGCATTTT,CASSPGGLWPQHF
TRBJ2-6,.,.,TRBV11-2,TGTGCCAGCAGCTTTTCTTGGGGGGCCAACGTCCTGACTTTC,CASSFSWGANVLTF
TRBJ1-5,.,.,TRBV10-2,TGCGCCAGCAGTGAGAGGGAGGGGCCAGAAACCAATCAGCCCCAGCATTTT,CASSEREGPETNQPQHF
TRBJ2-1,.,.,TRBV6-5,TGTGCCAGCAGCCCAGGGTATGAGCAGTTCTTC,CASSPGYEQFF
TRBJ1-3,.,TRBD1,TRBV9,TGTGCCAGCAGCACCTTAGGACAGGGCTCTGGAAACACCATATATTTT,CASSTLGQGSGNTIYF
TRBJ2-3,.,TRBD2,TRBV9,TGTGCCAGCAGCCCCCGACTGGCGGGAGGCCCATACACAGATACGCAGTATTTT,CASSPRLAGGPYTDTQYF
TRBJ2-2,.,TRBD2,TRBV3-1/TRBV3-2,TGTGCCAGCAGCAGACTAGCGGGAGGGCCCAACACCGGGGAGCTGTTTTTT,CASSRLAGGPNTGELFF
TRBJ2-3,.,.,TRBV9,TGTGCCAGCAGCGCGGGGACCAATCTAGGGGCGGATACGCAGTATTTT,CASSAGTNLGADTQYF
TRBJ1-1,.,.,TRBV20-1,TGCAGTGCTAGTTTGAACACTGAAGCTTTCTTT,CSASLNTEAFF
TRBJ2-5,.,.,TRBV5-6,TGTGCCAGCAGCATCCGGGACCCTCGGGAGACCCAGTACTTC,CASSIRDPRETQYF
TRBJ2-3,.,.,TRBV20-1,TGCAGTGCGCGGACTGGAGATACGCAGTATTTT,CSARTGDTQYF
TRBJ2-7,.,TRBD2,TRBV6-5,TGTGCCAGCAGTAGACCGGGACTAGCGGAAGGAGAGCAGTACTTC,CASSRPGLAEGEQYF
TRBJ1-6,.,.,TRBV7-9,TGTGCCAGCAGCTGGGGGAATTCACCCCTCCACTTT,CASSWGNSPLHF
TRBJ2-1,.,.,TRBV6-1,TGTGCCAGCAGTGAAGCGGGAGAGCAGTTCTTC,CASSEAGEQFF
TRBJ1-5,.,.,TRBV28,TGTGCCAGCAGAGATCGGATAGGTCAGCCCCAGCATTTT,CASRDRIGQPQHF
TRBJ1-4,.,TRBD1,TRBV7-9,TGTGCCAGCAGCCGGACAGGGGGGGATGAAAAACTGTTTTTT,CASSRTGGDEKLFF
TRBJ1-5,.,.,TRBV6-6,TGTGCCAGCAGTCGCTTGGGGACGGTTGATCAGCCCCAGCATTTT,CASSRLGTVDQPQHF
TRBJ2-7,.,TRBD2,TRBV5-1,TGCGCCAGCAGCTTGGCCGGGGGGACTCTCGAGCAGTACTTC,CASSLAGGTLEQYF
TRBJ1-5,.,.,TRBV28,TGTGCCAGCAGTGGTCTGGAGGGGAGCAATCAGCCCCAGCATTTT,CASSGLEGSNQPQHF